The T cell receptor (beta chain) under discussion was sequenced for a study of T cells in narcolepsy. In germline, CDR1 is MDHEN, CDR2 SYDVKM. CDR3 size: 17 residues. V lost 7 bases to trimming and J lost 0 bases, with 19 bases between them. Study-wide results and limits: HCRT-specific and TRIB2-specific autoreactive clonotypes appeared among same-patient CSF and blood CD4+ clonotypes.

As to this clone: Its cognate antigen is unknown.

Only in-frame clones appear in the TCRdb table, and some are missing; sequencing was by immunoSEQ multiplex PCR. The sample lists 25,000 to 35,000 clones, about four fifths occurring once. The sample taken for sequencing was memory (CD45RA-) CD4+ T cells from blood. The chain is built from TRBV28 and TRBJ1-5, with D maybe TRBD1 (5 bases). The TCR sequence derives from a human donor in good health. The CDR3 region is CASIGADARYSNQPQHF. CDR3 sequence (DNA): TGTGCCAGCATCGGGGCAGACGCCCGTTATAGCAATCAGCCCCAGCATTTT. Based on the CDR3 plus reference TRBV28 and TRBJ1-5, the full variable domain is DVKVTQSSRYLVKRTGEKVFLECVQDMDHENMFWYRQDPGLGLRLIYFSYDVKMKEKGDIPEGYSVSREKKERFSLILESASTNQTSMYLCASIGADARYSNQPQHFGDGTRLSIL.